Listed here are 27 T cell receptor beta chains from one sample, sequenced in a study of OX40 agonist ivuxolimab in advanced cancers. Method: immunoSEQ multiplex PCR; TCRdb's copy keeps in-frame clones and lacks some. The sample includes about 27,000 clones, approximately 80% of them seen just once. This specimen was CD4+ or CD8+ T cells sorted from blood, taken in a trial of the OX40 agonist ivuxolimab. Receptors were obtained from an adult with an advanced solid tumor such as melanoma, head and neck, liver or kidney cancer.

The gene calls are TRBV2 and TRBJ2-3; D ambiguous. Per germline, CDR1 SNHLY and CDR2 FYNNEI. V dropped 7 bases and J dropped 5 bases, with 25 bases sitting between them. The CDR3 is made up of 17 amino acids. CDR3 DNA: TGTGCCAGCACCCTACTCCGAGCTGGGCCCCACATAGATACGCAGTATTTT. It yields the protein CASTLLRAGPHIDTQYF.

This chain uses TRBV6-4 with TRBJ1-1, with D hard to call. V lost 6 bases to trimming and J lost 1 base, with 3 bases between them. Per germline, CDR1 MRHNA and CDR2 SNTAGT. CDR3 length: 11 amino acids. The DNA of the CDR3 is TGTGCCAGCAGATCGAACACTGAAGCTTTCTTT. Translating it yields CASRSNTEAFF.

This clone has just one count. The chain couples TRBV6-6 to TRBJ2-1, with D possibly TRBD1 on 6 matching bases. CDR3 length: 13 amino acids. Germline V gene lookup returns CDR1 MNHNY and CDR2 SVGAGI (reference sequence). Trimming took 4 bases from V and 7 from J, leaving 11 bases between them. CDR3 in DNA: TGTGCCAGCAGTTTGGACAGCCTGAATGAGCAGTTCTTC. Its protein is CASSLDSLNEQFF.

V usage is TRBV27 and J usage is TRBJ2-3, with 10 positions matching TRBD2. Germline V gene lookup returns CDR1 MNHEY and CDR2 SMNVEV (reference sequence). V shed 5 bases, J shed 3 bases, and the junction held 11 bases outside the gene matches. The CDR3 length is 17 residues. DNA for the CDR3: TGTGCCAGCAGTCTATTTGCGGTAGCGGGAGGAACAGATACGCAGTATTTT. Translation: CASSLFAVAGGTDTQYF.

The chain carries TRBV19 and TRBJ2-7; D is possibly TRBD2 (5 bases). V dropped 5 bases and J dropped 4 bases, with 12 bases sitting between them. The germline V gene has CDR1 LNHDA and CDR2 SQIVND (reference sequence). This CDR3 region has 13 residues. The CDR3 DNA sequence: TGTGCCAGTAGTCCCGGAACGGGGTACGAGCAGTACTTC. Its protein is CASSPGTGYEQYF.

The genes are TRBV2 and TRBJ1-2; no clear D gene. The CDR3 runs to 10 residues. V shed 7 bases and J shed 12 bases, with 12 bases lying between them. Germline assignment: CDR1 SNHLY and CDR2 FYNNEI. The CDR3 region has the DNA TGTGCCAGCACTTACGGACGTCACACCTTC. This encodes CASTYGRHTF.

The chain links TRBV6-5 to TRBJ2-5, with D possibly TRBD2 on 5 matching bases. Trimming took 5 bases from V and 12 from J, leaving 13 bases between them. The CDR3 runs to 11 residues. From germline, CDR1 is MNHEY and CDR2 SVGAGI. DNA of the CDR3: TGTGCCAGCAGTCTCCCGGGGATGGAGTACTTC. Protein product: CASSLPGMEYF.

The gene calls are TRBV7-9 and TRBJ2-5; 8 nucleotides align to TRBD2. The CDR3 runs to 15 residues. CDR1 and CDR2 (germline): SEHNR, FQNEAQ (reference sequence). V was clipped by 1 base and J by 2 bases; unmatched bases: 3. DNA of the CDR3: TGTGCCAGCAGCTTAGTACTAGCGGAGCAAGAGACCCAGTACTTC. The encoded protein is CASSLVLAEQETQYF.

The gene calls are TRBV2 and TRBJ1-1; perhaps TRBD1 as D (6 bases). Trimming took off 2 bases at V and 7 bases at J, with 11 bases between the two ends. The CDR3 is made up of 13 amino acids. Germline-derived CDR1 and CDR2 are SNHLY and FYNNEI. CDR3 DNA sequence: TGTGCCAGCAGTGAACCGGGGGCAAGTGAAGCTTTCTTT. Translation gives CASSEPGASEAFF. The whole variable domain, remainder taken from reference TRBV2 and TRBJ1-1, is EPEVTQTPSHQVTQMGQEVILRCVPISNHLYFYWYRQILGQKVEFLVSFYNNEISEKSEIFDDQFSVERPDGSNFTLKIRSTKLEDSAMYFCASSEPGASEAFFGQGTRLTVV.

This chain connects TRBV11-2 to TRBJ2-7; D might be TRBD2 (5 bases). V lost 2 bases to trimming and J lost 4 bases, with 6 bases between them. CDR1 is SGHAT and CDR2 is FQNNGV in the germline V gene. The CDR3 is 12 residues long. This CDR3 reads CASSLTGYEQYF. Here the CDR3 DNA reads TGTGCCAGCAGCTTAACGGGGTACGAGCAGTACTTC.

The chain carries TRBV19 and TRBJ2-5; TRBD2 matches 10 bases. J gave up 4 bases and V 1 base, and 0 bases lay outside the gene matches. There are 14 residues in the CDR3. Per the germline V gene, CDR1 is LNHDA and CDR2 is SQIVND (reference sequence). The chain's CDR3 is CASSIVAGGETQYF. The CDR3 DNA reads TGTGCCAGTAGTATAGTAGCGGGAGGAGAGACCCAGTACTTC.

The table lists this clone with a count of one. The chain combines TRBV6-6 with TRBJ2-7; D is ambiguous. V lost 5 bases and J lost 1, with 15 bases in between. There are 15 residues in the CDR3. Germline values: CDR1 MNHNY, CDR2 SVGAGI (reference sequence). CDR3 sequence (DNA): TGTGCCAGCAGTCTGGCCGTCCTAGGGTCCTACGAGCAGTACTTC. Translating gives CASSLAVLGSYEQYF.

The chain carries TRBV2 and TRBJ1-1; D is unresolved. The CDR3 loop spans 13 amino acids. V lost 6 bases and J lost 1, with 9 bases in between. Germline V CDR1 and CDR2: SNHLY, FYNNEI. CDR3 bases: TGTGCCAGCAGCCCGGATTGGAACACTGAAGCTTTCTTT. Translating gives CASSPDWNTEAFF.

The J gene is TRBJ2-2, the V gene TRBV7-6, with D unresolved. Germline CDR1 reads SGHVS; CDR2 reads FNYEAQ. CDR3 length: 16 residues. V dropped 0 bases and J dropped 6 bases, with 14 bases sitting between them. The CDR3: CASSLAMAGEPGELFF. Written as DNA, the CDR3 is TGTGCCAGCAGCTTAGCGATGGCCGGCGAACCCGGGGAGCTGTTTTTT.

This clone has a single count. The chain recombines TRBV27 with TRBJ2-1, with 8 bases that match TRBD1. With V trimmed by 8 bases and J by 4 bases, 10 bases remained unmatched. Germline CDR1 MNHEY, CDR2 SMNVEV (reference sequence). This CDR3 region has 15 residues. The CDR3 sequence is CASGIGTGKYNEQFF. CDR3 nucleotides: TGTGCCAGCGGGATTGGGACAGGTAAATACAATGAGCAGTTCTTC.

This chain connects TRBV19 to TRBJ2-7; D is unresolved. The length of the CDR3 is 13 residues. Germline CDR1 reads LNHDA; CDR2 reads SQIVND (reference sequence). The germline V and J ends were trimmed by 4 bases and 7 bases, with 14 bases remaining between them. CDR3 sequence reads: CASSNGPSWEQYF. The DNA for the CDR3 is TGTGCCAGTAGTAACGGACCCAGCTGGGAGCAGTACTTC.

The V and J genes are TRBV4-1 and TRBJ2-7; TRBD2 aligns across 8 bases. V was pared by 2 bases and J by 2 bases, with 5 bases of the junction left unmatched. Germline CDR1 is MGHRA and CDR2 is YSYEKL. This CDR3 is 15 amino acids long. CDR3 nucleotides: TGCGCCAGCAGCCAAACGGGGGGGAGTGCCTACGAGCAGTACTTC. Protein: CASSQTGGSAYEQYF.

This sequence joins TRBV30 and TRBJ1-1; D remains unclear. The CDR3 runs 11 residues. Looked up from germline, CDR1 is GTSNPN and CDR2 is SVGIG (reference sequence). Trimming stripped 7 bases from V and 3 bases from J, with 9 bases between. CDR3 coding DNA: TGTGCCTTCGAAACGTACACTGAAGCTTTCTTT. Its translation: CAFETYTEAFF.

The chain combines TRBV9 with TRBJ1-6, with TRBD1 matching over 8 bases. From germline, CDR1 is SGDLS and CDR2 YYNGEE. There are 14 residues in the CDR3. J was trimmed by 10 bases and V by 3 bases; bases with no gene match: 6. CDR3 in amino acids: CASSGWTGTSPLHF. The CDR3 coding sequence is TGTGCCAGCAGCGGATGGACAGGGACCTCACCCCTCCACTTT.

This chain joins TRBV13 and TRBJ1-1; D is unresolved. Germline V CDR1 and CDR2: PRHDT, FYEKMQ (reference sequence). V shed 5 bases and J shed 6 bases, with 10 bases lying between them. The CDR3 spans 12 residues. The CDR3 nucleotides are TGTGCCAGCAGCAAGGACCTCCCTGAAGCTTTCTTT. Translation: CASSKDLPEAFF.

This chain joins TRBV7-8 and TRBJ2-1; 9 bases are a match to TRBD2. The germline V gene has CDR1 SGHVS and CDR2 FQNEAQ. Germline trimming cut 1 base from V and 2 bases from J; bases unmatched to any gene: 6. The CDR3 runs to 17 residues. CDR3 residues: CASSLVGSGGTYNEQFF. The CDR3 DNA reads TGTGCCAGCAGCTTAGTAGGTAGCGGGGGTACCTACAATGAGCAGTTCTTC.

The chain couples TRBV10-3 to TRBJ1-2; D possibly corresponds to TRBD1 (6 bases). The CDR3 extends over 12 amino acids. Trimming stripped 10 bases from V and 7 bases from J, with 16 bases between. Looked up from germline, CDR1 is ENHRY and CDR2 is SYGVKD. This chain's CDR3 is CATVEARGGYTF. The DNA of the CDR3 is TGTGCCACCGTCGAGGCCAGGGGTGGCTACACCTTC.

The chain combines TRBV7-9 with TRBJ2-7; the D is unclear. Germline V gives CDR1 SEHNR, CDR2 FQNEAQ (reference sequence). The CDR3 covers 13 residues. Trimming stripped 0 bases from V and 7 bases from J, with 10 bases between. CDR3 bases: TGTGCCAGCAGCTTAGCCCCCCGTTGGGAGCAGTACTTC. The encoded protein is CASSLAPRWEQYF. Complete variable domain (other parts from reference TRBV7-9 and TRBJ2-7): DTGVSQNPRHKITKRGQNVTFRCDPISEHNRLYWYRQTLGQGPEFLTYFQNEAQLEKSRLLSDRFSAERPKGSFSTLEIQRTEQGDSAMYLCASSLAPRWEQYFGPGTRLTVT.

V and J are TRBV4-2 and TRBJ1-2; D is ambiguous. Germline loops: CDR1 LGHNA, CDR2 YNFKEQ. This CDR3 comprises 17 residues. V lost 1 base and J 5 bases, leaving 20 bases between the germline ends. This CDR3 reads CASSQVAPDPLTYGYTF. As DNA, the CDR3 is TGTGCCAGCAGCCAAGTGGCTCCGGACCCATTGACATATGGCTACACCTTC.

J is TRBJ2-7 and V is TRBV28; D not certain. CDR1 and CDR2 (germline): MDHEN, SYDVKM. The CDR3 has 16 amino acids. Trimming shortened V by 6 bases and J by 0 bases, and 18 bases separated the two germline ends. The CDR3, as DNA: TGTGCCAGCAGCCCCTCCTTGGGCGGAAGCTCCTACGAGCAGTACTTC. It codes for CASSPSLGGSSYEQYF.

This CDR3 reads CASSLGRGNTEAFF. The DNA of the CDR3 is TGTGCCAGCAGCTTGGGGAGGGGGAACACTGAAGCTTTCTTT. This sequence joins TRBV5-6 and TRBJ1-1; weak D call: TRBD1 (5 bases). Germline-derived CDR1 and CDR2 are SGHDT and YYEEEE. The CDR3 consists of 14 residues. Trimming removed 0 bases from V and 1 base from J, with 7 bases in between.

In its sample, this clone was seen a few times. The J gene is TRBJ2-5, the V gene TRBV19; 9 bases line up with TRBD1. Germline V gene data show CDR1 as LNHDA and CDR2 as SQIVND (reference sequence). The J segment lost 5 bases and the V segment lost 4 bases, leaving 8 bases of the junction unmatched. This CDR3 is 15 amino acids long. CDR3 sequence (DNA): TGTGCCAGTAGTACCCTGGGACAGGGCCGGGAGACCCAGTACTTC. Its protein product is CASSTLGQGRETQYF.